The entry below gives a single T cell receptor beta chain sequence along with its context. TCR sequencing used cDNA made by reverse transcription of extracted RNA. The assay was immunoSEQ multiplex PCR, and TCRdb's table has in-frame clones only and misses some. The table has about 140,000 clones, 45% to 60% seen once; the top ten hold more than 0.95%. This record belongs to a study of CD8+ T cells in alopecia areata. This CDR3 has 14 amino acids. Trimming cost V 1 base and J 0 bases, with 9 bases left between them. The V gene's germline CDR1 is SQVTM and CDR2 ANQGSEA. This chain joins TRBV29-1 and TRBJ1-1, with a possible D match to TRBD1 (6 bases). This TCR was sampled from a human donor with alopecia areata. Sequencing was performed on CD4+ T cells sorted from blood, taken at week 0. The CDR3 DNA reads TGCAGCGTTGAAGTTCAGGGGTTGAACACTGAAGCTTTCTTT. Translating gives CSVEVQGLNTEAFF.